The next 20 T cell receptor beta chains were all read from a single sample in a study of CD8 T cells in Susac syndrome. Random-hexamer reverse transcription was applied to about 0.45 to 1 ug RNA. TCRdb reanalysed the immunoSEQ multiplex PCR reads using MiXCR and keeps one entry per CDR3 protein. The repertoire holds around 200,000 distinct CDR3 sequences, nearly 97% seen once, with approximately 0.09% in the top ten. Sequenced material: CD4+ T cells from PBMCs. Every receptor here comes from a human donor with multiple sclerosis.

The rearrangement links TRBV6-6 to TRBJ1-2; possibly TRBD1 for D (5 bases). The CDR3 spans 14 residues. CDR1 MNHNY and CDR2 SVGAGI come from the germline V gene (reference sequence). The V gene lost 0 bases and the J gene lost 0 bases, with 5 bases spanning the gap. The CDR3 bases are TGTGCCAGCAGTTACTCGGACACTAACTATGGCTACACCTTC. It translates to CASSYSDTNYGYTF.

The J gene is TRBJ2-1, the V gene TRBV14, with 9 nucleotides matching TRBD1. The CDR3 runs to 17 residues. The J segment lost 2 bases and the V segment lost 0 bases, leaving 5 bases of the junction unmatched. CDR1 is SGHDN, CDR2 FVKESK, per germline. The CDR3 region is CASSQEGTGPPYNEQFF. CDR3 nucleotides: TGTGCCAGCAGCCAAGAGGGGACAGGGCCACCCTACAATGAGCAGTTCTTC.

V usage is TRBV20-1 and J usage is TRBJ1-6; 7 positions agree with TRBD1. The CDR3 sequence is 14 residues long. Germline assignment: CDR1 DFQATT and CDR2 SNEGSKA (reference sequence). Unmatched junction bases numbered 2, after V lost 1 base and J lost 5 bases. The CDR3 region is CSARAGGNNSPLHF. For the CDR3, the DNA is TGCAGTGCTAGAGCAGGGGGTAATAATTCACCCCTCCACTTT.

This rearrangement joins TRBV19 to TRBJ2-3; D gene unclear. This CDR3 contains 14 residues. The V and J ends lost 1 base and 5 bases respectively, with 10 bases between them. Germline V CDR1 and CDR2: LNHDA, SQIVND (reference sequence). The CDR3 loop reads CASSIGGLGDTQYF. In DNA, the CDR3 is TGTGCCAGTAGTATAGGTGGCTTGGGAGATACGCAGTATTTT.

The CDR3 sequence: CASSARKTSASYEQYF. In DNA form, the CDR3 reads TGTGCCAGCAGTGCAAGGAAAACTAGCGCCTCCTACGAGCAGTACTTC. The chain employs TRBV28 and TRBJ2-7; 7 nucleotides match TRBD2. The CDR3 has 16 residues. With V trimmed by 5 bases and J by 0 bases, 10 bases remained unmatched. Germline CDR1 is MDHEN and CDR2 is SYDVKM.

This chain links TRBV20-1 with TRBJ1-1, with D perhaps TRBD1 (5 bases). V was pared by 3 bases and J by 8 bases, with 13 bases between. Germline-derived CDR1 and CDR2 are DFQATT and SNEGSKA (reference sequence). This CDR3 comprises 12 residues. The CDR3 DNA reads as TGCAGTGCTAGTAGGGGCAGGGAGGAAGCTTTCTTT. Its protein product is CSASRGREEAFF.

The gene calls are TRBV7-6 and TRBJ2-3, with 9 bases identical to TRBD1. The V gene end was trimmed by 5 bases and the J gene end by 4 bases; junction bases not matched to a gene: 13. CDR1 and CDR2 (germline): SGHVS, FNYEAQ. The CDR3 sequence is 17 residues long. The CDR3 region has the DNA TGTGCCAGCAGCCCTATATCCCAGACAGGGGGTTCAGATACGCAGTATTTT. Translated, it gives CASSPISQTGGSDTQYF. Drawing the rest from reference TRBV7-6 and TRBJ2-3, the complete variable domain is GAGVSQSPRYKVTKRGQDVALRCDPISGHVSLYWYRQALGQGPEFLTYFNYEAQQDKSGLPNDRFSAERPEGSISTLTIQRTEQRDSAMYRCASSPISQTGGSDTQYFGPGTRLTVL.

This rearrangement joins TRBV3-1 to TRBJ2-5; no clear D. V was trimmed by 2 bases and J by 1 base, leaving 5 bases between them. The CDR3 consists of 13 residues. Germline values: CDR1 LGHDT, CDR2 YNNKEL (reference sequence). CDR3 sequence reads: CASSQRLQETQYF. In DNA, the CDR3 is TGTGCCAGCAGCCAACGGCTCCAAGAGACCCAGTACTTC.

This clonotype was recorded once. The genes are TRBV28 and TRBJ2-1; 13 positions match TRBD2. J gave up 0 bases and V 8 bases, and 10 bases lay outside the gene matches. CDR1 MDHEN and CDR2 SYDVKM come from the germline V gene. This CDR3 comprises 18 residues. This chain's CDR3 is CASWGRGLAGASYNEQFF. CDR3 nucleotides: TGTGCCAGCTGGGGGAGAGGACTAGCGGGGGCCTCCTACAATGAGCAGTTCTTC.

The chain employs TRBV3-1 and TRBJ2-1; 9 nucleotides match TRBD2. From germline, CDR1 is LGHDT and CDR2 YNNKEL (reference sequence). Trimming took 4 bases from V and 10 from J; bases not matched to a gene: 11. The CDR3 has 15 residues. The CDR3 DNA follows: TGTGCCAGCAGCCTAACTAGCGGGTATCTAGGGGAGCAGTTCTTC. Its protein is CASSLTSGYLGEQFF.

The CDR3 nucleotides are TGCGCCAGCAGCCAAGATACGGGGGCGCGGGCAGATACGCAGTATTTT. Its protein product is CASSQDTGARADTQYF. The V gene is TRBV4-3, the J gene TRBJ2-3; perhaps D is TRBD1 or TRBD2 (6 bases each). The germline V and J ends were trimmed by 0 bases and 4 bases, with 14 bases remaining between them. Germline CDR1 is LGHNA and CDR2 is YSLEER. CDR3 length equals 16 residues.

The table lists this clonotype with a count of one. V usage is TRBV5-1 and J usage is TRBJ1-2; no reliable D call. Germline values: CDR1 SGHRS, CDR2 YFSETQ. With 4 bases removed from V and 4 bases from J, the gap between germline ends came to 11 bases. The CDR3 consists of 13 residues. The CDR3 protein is CASSAKVSYGYTF. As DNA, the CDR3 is TGCGCCAGCAGCGCGAAGGTCAGCTATGGCTACACCTTC.

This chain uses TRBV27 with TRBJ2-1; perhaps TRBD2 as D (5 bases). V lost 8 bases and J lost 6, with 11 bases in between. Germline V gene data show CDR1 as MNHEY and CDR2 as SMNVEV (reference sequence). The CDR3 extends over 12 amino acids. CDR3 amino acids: CASGERVNEQFF. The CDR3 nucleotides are TGTGCCAGCGGGGAGAGGGTCAATGAGCAGTTCTTC.

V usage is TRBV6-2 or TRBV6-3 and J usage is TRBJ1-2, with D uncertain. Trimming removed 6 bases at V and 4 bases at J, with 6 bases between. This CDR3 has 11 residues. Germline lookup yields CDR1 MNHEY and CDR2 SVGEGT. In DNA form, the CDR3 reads TGTGCCAGCAGCGCCGTCTATGGCTACACCTTC. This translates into CASSAVYGYTF.

The CDR3 reads CAWTPGDTIYGYTF. DNA for the CDR3: TGTGCCTGGACCCCCGGGGACACTATCTATGGCTACACCTTC. This chain connects TRBV30 to TRBJ1-2; perhaps TRBD1 as D (6 bases). The length of the CDR3 is 14 residues. In germline, CDR1 is GTSNPN, CDR2 SVGIG (reference sequence). Trimming took 4 bases from V and 4 from J, leaving 16 bases between them.

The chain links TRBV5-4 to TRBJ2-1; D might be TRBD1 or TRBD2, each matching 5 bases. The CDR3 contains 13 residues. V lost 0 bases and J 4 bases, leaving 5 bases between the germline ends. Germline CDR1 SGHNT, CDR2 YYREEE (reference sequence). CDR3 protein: CASSLGGYNEQFF. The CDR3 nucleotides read TGTGCCAGCAGCTTGGGGGGGTACAATGAGCAGTTCTTC.

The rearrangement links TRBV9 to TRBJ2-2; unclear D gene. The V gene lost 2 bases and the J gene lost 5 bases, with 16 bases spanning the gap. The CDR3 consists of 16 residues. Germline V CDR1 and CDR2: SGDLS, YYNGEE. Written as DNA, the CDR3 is TGTGCCAGCAGCGTCCCTGGACCCGGTGGGACCGGGGAGCTGTTTTTT. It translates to CASSVPGPGGTGELFF.

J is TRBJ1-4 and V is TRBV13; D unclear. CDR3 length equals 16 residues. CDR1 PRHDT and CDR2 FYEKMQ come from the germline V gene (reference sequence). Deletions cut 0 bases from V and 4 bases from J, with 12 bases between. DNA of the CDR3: TGTGCCAGCAGCTTAGGTCGTCCGGATAGTAATGAAAAACTGTTTTTT. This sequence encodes CASSLGRPDSNEKLFF.

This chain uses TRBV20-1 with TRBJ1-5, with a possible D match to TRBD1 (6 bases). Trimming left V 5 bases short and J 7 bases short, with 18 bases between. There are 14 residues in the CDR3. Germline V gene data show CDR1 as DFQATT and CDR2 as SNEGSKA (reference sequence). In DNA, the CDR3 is TGCAGTGCTCACCGATTACAGGGTGACCAGCCCCAGCATTTT. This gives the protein CSAHRLQGDQPQHF.

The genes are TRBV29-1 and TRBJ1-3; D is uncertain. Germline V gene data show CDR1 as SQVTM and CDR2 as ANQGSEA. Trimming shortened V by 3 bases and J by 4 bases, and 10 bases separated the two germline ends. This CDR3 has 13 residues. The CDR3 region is CSVDWSGGNTIYF. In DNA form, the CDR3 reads TGCAGCGTTGATTGGTCCGGGGGAAACACCATATATTTT.